Here is one T cell receptor (beta chain) with its context. The CDR3 end falls 3 residues outside the read, so it is completed with the germline J gene. These data come from a study of T cells in women clearing cervical HPV infection. Background on the study: No precancer developed; the control's incident HPV16 infection cleared within 12 months.

Germline CDR1 SGHKS, CDR2 YYEKEE (reference sequence). The CDR3 contains 15 residues. The V and J ends lost 4 bases and 6 bases respectively, with 17 bases between them. Repertoires were generated with immunoSEQ multiplex PCR, while TCRdb's copy carries only in-frame clones and drops some. Its table records around 28,000 clones. The TCR originated in a woman between 18 and 70 years old with a cervical HPV16 infection that either progressed to CIN3+ or cleared (not recorded which). V is TRBV5-5 and J is TRBJ1-5; the D gene is possibly TRBD1 (5 bases). Material for sequencing was blood buffy coat. Partial CDR3 DNA: TGTGCCAGCAGCCCGGGAGGGACTAGAGCTCAGCCC. Translating gives CASSPGGTRAQP. The CDR3 in its entirety is CASSPGGTRAQPQHF.